This T cell receptor beta chain was retrieved from a study of persistence of HIV-infected CD4 T cells. Trimming took off 10 bases at V and 5 bases at J, with 14 bases between the two ends. Germline V gene sequence: CDR1 MNHEY, CDR2 SVGAGI. The CDR3 sequence is 12 residues long. The stimulus was an HIV-1 Gag 15-mer peptide pool, 1 ug/peptide/mL. Memory cells lacking CD40L and CD69 with high CD45RO were sorted. Worth noting for this clone: What it recognizes is unknown.

The libraries were made with immunoSEQ version 4 in survey mode. The table came from immunoSEQ multiplex PCR; TCRdb's copy has only in-frame clones and leaves some out. Seen here are 30,000 to 45,000 clones, more than 70% observed once, and the top ten hold roughly 5.4%. The receptor's source is an adult with HIV. The donor label of this sample is uncertain. The sample here was cultured CD4+ T cells from PBMCs, taken from a patient who received antiretroviral therapy. This chain joins TRBV6-5 and TRBJ1-1; D gene uncertain. The CDR3 is CAMPWGVTEAFF. CDR3 DNA: TGTGCCATGCCTTGGGGAGTGACTGAAGCTTTCTTT.